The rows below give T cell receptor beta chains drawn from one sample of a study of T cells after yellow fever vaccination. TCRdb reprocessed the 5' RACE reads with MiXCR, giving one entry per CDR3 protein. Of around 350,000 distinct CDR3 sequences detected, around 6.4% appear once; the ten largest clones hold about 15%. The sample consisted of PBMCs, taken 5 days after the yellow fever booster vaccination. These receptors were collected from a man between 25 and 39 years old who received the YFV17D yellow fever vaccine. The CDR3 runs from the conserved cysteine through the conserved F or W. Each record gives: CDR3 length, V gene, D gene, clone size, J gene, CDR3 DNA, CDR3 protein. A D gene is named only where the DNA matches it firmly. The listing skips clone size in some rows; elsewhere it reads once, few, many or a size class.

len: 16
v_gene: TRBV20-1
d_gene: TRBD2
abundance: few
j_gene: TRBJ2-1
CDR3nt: TGCAGTGCTAGAGTATCACTAGCGGTTAACTACAATGAGCAGTTCTTC
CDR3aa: CSARVSLAVNYNEQFF

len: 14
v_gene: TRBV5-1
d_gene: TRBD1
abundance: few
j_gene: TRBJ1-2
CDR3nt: TGCGCCAGCAGGTTCGGGACAGGGGACTACGGCTACACCTTC
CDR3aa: CASRFGTGDYGYTF

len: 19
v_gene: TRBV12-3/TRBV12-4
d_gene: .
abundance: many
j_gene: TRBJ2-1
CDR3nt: TGTGCCAGCAGTATTGGTTTTTGGGGAGTCTCTAGCTCCTACAATGAGCAGTTCTTC
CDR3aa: CASSIGFWGVSSSYNEQFF

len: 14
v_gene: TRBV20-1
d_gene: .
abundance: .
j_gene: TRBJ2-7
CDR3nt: TGCAGTGCTCTAGCGGCAGGGGGTGTCTACGAGCAGTACTTC
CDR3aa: CSALAAGGVYEQYF

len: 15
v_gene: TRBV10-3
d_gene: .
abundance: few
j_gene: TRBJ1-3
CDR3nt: TGTGCCATCAGGCCGGCTCTTACCTCTGGAAACACCATATATTTT
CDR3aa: CAIRPALTSGNTIYF

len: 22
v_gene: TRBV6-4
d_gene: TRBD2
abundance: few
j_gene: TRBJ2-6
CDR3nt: TGTGCCAGCAGGACGGATGGGGCCCCTAAACTAGCGGGGATCTCTGGGGCCAACGTCCTGACTTTC
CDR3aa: CASRTDGAPKLAGISGANVLTF

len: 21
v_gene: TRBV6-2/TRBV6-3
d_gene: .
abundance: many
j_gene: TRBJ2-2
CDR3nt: TGTGCCAGCAGTTACTCCTCAGGCTACCGGGGGAAACGGGATAATACCGGGGAGCTGTTTTTT
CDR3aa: CASSYSSGYRGKRDNTGELFF

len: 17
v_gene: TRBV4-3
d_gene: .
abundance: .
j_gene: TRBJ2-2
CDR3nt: TGCGCCAGCAGCCAAGAGGCCCTCTTTACTGACACCGGGGAGCTGTTTTTT
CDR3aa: CASSQEALFTDTGELFF

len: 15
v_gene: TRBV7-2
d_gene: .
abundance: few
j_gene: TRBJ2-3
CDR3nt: TGTGCCAGCAGCCCCGGGACACTAGGCACAGATACGCAGTATTTT
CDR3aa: CASSPGTLGTDTQYF

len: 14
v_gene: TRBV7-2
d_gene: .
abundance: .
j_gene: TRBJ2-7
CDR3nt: TGTGCCAGCAGCTTGGTCGGGGCGACCTACGAGCAGTACTTC
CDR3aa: CASSLVGATYEQYF

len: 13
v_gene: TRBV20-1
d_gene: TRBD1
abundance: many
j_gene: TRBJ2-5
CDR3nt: TGCAGTGCGCCTCCGGGACAGGGAGTTACCCAGTACTTC
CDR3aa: CSAPPGQGVTQYF

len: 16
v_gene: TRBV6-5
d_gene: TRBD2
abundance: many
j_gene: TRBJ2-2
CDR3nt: TGTGCCAGCAGTTACTCGGCTAGCGGGAACACCGGGGAGCTGTTTTTT
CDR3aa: CASSYSASGNTGELFF

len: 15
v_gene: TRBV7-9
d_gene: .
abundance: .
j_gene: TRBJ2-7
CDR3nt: TGTGCCAGCAGCTTAGCCGGGGGCTCGGCGGACGAGCAGTACTTC
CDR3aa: CASSLAGGSADEQYF

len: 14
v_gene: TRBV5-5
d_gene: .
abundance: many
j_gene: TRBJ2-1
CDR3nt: TGTGCCAGCAGCTTAAAGCAAAGATTCGGTGAGCAGTTCTTC
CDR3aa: CASSLKQRFGEQFF

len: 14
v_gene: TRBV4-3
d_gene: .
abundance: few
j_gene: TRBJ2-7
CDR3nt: TGCGCCAGCAGCTTGAACCGCGGGACTTTCGAGCAGTACTTC
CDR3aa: CASSLNRGTFEQYF

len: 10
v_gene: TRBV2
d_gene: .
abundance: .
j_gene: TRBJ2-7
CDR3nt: TGTGCCAGCAGTGATCACGAGCAGTACTTC
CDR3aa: CASSDHEQYF